This T cell receptor beta chain was documented in a study of neurological immune-mediated disorders. This clonotype was counted ten times or more. PBMCs numbering 2 million and stored at -80 C yielded the unsorted libraries. The CDR3 spans 12 residues. Trimming removed 3 bases from V and 6 bases from J, with 9 bases in between. CDR1 MGHDK and CDR2 SYGVNS come from the germline V gene. With 10-nucleotide random UMIs, 5'RACE was used to make the cDNA. TCRdb called the 5' RACE reads again in MiXCR, with one record for every CDR3 protein. In the table there are some 29,000 distinct CDR3 sequences, 12% of which are singletons.

This chain joins TRBV25-1 and TRBJ2-7, with D perhaps TRBD2 (6 bases). This TCR was recovered from a man in his sixties in good health. The specimen was PBMCs. The chain's CDR3 is CASSDGGFEQYF. The CDR3 DNA follows: TGTGCCAGCAGTGACGGGGGTTTCGAGCAGTACTTC.